The 3 T cell receptor beta chains listed next were all sequenced from one sample in a study of T-cell reconstitution after alpha-beta-depleted transplantation in children. TCRbeta library construction was performed incorporating unique molecular identifiers. TCRdb called the PCR reads again in MiXCR, with one record for every CDR3 protein. The sample shows about 580,000 distinct CDR3 sequences, about 23% of them seen only once. The sample was PBMCs, mostly from graft donor cells, taken 360 days after TCRalphabeta/CD19-depleted stem cell transplant. The receptor source for this set is a boy in the first two years of life who had a stem cell transplant for acute myeloid leukemia, so the T cells may come from the graft donor.

V is TRBV10-3 and J is TRBJ2-1; the D gene is possibly TRBD1 (6 bases). The CDR3 loop spans 17 amino acids. V gave up 2 bases and J gave up 1 base, with 15 bases separating them. The V gene's germline CDR1 is ENHRY and CDR2 SYGVKD. This CDR3 is CAISEPQITGSYNEQFF. The CDR3 region has the DNA TGTGCCATCAGTGAGCCCCAAATAACAGGGTCCTACAATGAGCAGTTCTTC.

This clonotype was seen only a few times. The rearrangement joins TRBV15 to TRBJ2-1; no clear D gene. CDR3 length equals 13 residues. V gave up 3 bases and J gave up 4 bases, with 7 bases separating them. Per germline, CDR1 LNHNV and CDR2 YYDKDF (reference sequence). The CDR3 spells CATSSEPYNEQFF. CDR3 bases: TGTGCCACCAGCAGTGAGCCATACAATGAGCAGTTCTTC.

The genes are TRBV5-1 and TRBJ2-6; no definite D call. CDR1 and CDR2 from the germline V gene are SGHRS and YFSETQ. V lost 0 bases, J lost 1 base, and 8 bases lay in between. This CDR3 has 16 residues. This CDR3 reads CASSLAHGSGANVLTF. CDR3 nucleotide sequence: TGCGCCAGCAGCTTGGCCCACGGATCTGGGGCCAACGTCCTGACTTTC.